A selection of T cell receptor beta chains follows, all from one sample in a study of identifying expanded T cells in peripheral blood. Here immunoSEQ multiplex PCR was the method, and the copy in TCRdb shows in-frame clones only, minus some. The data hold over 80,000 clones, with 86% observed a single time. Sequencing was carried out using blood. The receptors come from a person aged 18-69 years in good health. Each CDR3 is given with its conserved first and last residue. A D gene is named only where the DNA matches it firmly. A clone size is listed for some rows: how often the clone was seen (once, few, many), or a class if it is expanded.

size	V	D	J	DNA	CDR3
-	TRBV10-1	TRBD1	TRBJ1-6	TGCGCCAGCAGTAATCCCCCGGGACAGATAAATTCACCCCTCCACTTT	CASSNPPGQINSPLHF
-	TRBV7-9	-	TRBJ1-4	TGTGCCAGCAGTACCCTGAATGAAAAACTGTTTTTT	CASSTLNEKLFF
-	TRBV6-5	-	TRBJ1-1	TGTGCCAGCAGTGGCGGGGGCACTGAAGCTTTCTTT	CASSGGGTEAFF
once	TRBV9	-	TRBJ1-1	TGTGCCAGCAGCGTAGGAACCGGGACAAGTGACACTGAAGCTTTCTTT	CASSVGTGTSDTEAFF
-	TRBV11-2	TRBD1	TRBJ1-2	TGTGCCAGCGGACTAAGGACAGGGGATGGCTACACCTTC	CASGLRTGDGYTF
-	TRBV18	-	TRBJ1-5	TGTGCCAGCTCTAGGGCAGTGAGCAATCAGCCCCAGCATTTT	CASSRAVSNQPQHF
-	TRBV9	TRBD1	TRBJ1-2	TGTGCCAGCAGCGTAATTTCAGGGGGTGGTGGCTACACCTTC	CASSVISGGGGYTF
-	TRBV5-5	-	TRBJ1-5	TGTGCCAGCAGCCTACGGCGGGACACCAATCAGCCCCAGCATTTT	CASSLRRDTNQPQHF
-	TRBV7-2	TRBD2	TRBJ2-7	TGTGCCAGCAGCTTAGGACTAGCGGGCCCTACTGAGCAGTACTTC	CASSLGLAGPTEQYF
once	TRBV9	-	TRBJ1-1	TGTGCCAGCAGCGTGGATGGGTCGAACACTGAAGCTTTCTTT	CASSVDGSNTEAFF
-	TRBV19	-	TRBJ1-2	TGTGCCAGTAGTATGTCTGGACACCTCTTCTATGGCTACACCTTC	CASSMSGHLFYGYTF
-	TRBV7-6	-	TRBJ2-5	TGTGCCAGCAGCTTAGCCGGGGGGCGGGAGACCCAGTACTTC	CASSLAGGRETQYF
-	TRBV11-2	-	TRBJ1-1	TGTGCCAGCAGCACCCGTATTGGGGGGGGCACTGAAGCTTTCTTT	CASSTRIGGGTEAFF
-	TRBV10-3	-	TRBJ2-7	TGTGCCATAAGGGCAGAAGCCTACGAGCAGTACTTC	CAIRAEAYEQYF
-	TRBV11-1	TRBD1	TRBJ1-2	TGTGCCAGCAGCTCAAGACAGGGAGGGTTTTCGGATGGCTACACCTTC	CASSSRQGGFSDGYTF
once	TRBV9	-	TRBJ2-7	TGTGCCAGCAGCGTAGCCCGTGACTACGAGCAGTACTTC	CASSVARDYEQYF
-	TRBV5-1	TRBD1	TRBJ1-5	TGCGCCAGCAGGGGACAGGGAGGCTTAAGCAATCAGCCCCAGCATTTT	CASRGQGGLSNQPQHF
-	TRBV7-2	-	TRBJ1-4	TGTGCCAGCAGCCGGGACGGGAATAATGAAAAACTGTTTTTT	CASSRDGNNEKLFF
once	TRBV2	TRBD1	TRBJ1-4	TGTGCCAGCCAGGGGGATGGGGAAAAACTGTTTTTT	CASQGDGEKLFF
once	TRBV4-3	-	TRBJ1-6	TGCGCCAGCAGCACTCGAAGTTCACCCCTCCACTTT	CASSTRSSPLHF
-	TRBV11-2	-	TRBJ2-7	TGTGCCAGCAGCTTAGGGTCAGGGAGCTCCTACGAGCAGTACTTC	CASSLGSGSSYEQYF
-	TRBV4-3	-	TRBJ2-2	TGCGCCAGCAGCCCATTGCTCGGGACAAGAAACACCGGGGAGCTGTTTTTT	CASSPLLGTRNTGELFF
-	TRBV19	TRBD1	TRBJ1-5	TGTGCCAGCCCTAAAAGGGGGGACAGTCCCGGCAATCAGCCCCAGCATTTT	CASPKRGDSPGNQPQHF
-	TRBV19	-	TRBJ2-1	TGTGCCAGTAGTATACTAACAGGGGGGGTTGAGCAGTTCTTC	CASSILTGGVEQFF
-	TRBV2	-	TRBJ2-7	TGTGCCAGCAGTGAAGCGTGGGGGTCAGGGTGGAAGCAGTACTTC	CASSEAWGSGWKQYF
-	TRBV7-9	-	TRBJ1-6	TGTGCCAGCAGCTCCCCGGGACTAAATTCACCCCTCCACTTT	CASSSPGLNSPLHF
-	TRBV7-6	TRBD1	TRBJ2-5	TGTGCCAGCAGCTTGACAGGGGGCGCAGAGACCCAGTACTTC	CASSLTGGAETQYF
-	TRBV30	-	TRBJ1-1	TGTGCCTGGTCAGATGGGCCCACTGAAGCTTTCTTT	CAWSDGPTEAFF
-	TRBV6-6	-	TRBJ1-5	TGTGCCAGCAGTTCCACGGGACTCTCCAATCAGCCCCAGCATTTT	CASSSTGLSNQPQHF
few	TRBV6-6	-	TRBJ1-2	TGTGCCAGCACTTTAGACAGGCAAAACTATGGCTACACCTTC	CASTLDRQNYGYTF
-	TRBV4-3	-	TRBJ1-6	TGCGCCAGCAGCCCCGGGAGCTCCTATAATTCACCCCTCCACTTT	CASSPGSSYNSPLHF
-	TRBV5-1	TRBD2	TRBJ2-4	TGCGCCAGCAGCTTGGAGGGGCTAGCGGGGGTAAACATTCAGTACTTC	CASSLEGLAGVNIQYF
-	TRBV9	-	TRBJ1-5	TGTGCCAGCAGCCCAAGCCCAAATCAGCCCCAGCATTTT	CASSPSPNQPQHF
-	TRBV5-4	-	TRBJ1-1	TGTGCCAGCAGCATGAAAAACTTGAACACTGAAGCTTTCTTT	CASSMKNLNTEAFF
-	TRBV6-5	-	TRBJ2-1	TGTGCCAGCAGTTCCACGACAGGATGGGGCAATGAGCAGTTCTTC	CASSSTTGWGNEQFF
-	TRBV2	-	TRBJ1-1	TGTGCCAGCTGCTCCAACATTCTTCCCCCTAACACTGAAGCTTTCTTT	CASCSNILPPNTEAFF
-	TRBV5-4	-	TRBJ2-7	TGTGCCAGCAGTATTGTTAGTTGGGAGCAGTACTTC	CASSIVSWEQYF
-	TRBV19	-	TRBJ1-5	TGTGCCAGTAGACCACAGGGTGGGAGCAATCAGCCCCAGCATTTT	CASRPQGGSNQPQHF
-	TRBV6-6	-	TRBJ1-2	TGTGCCAGCAGTTACTCGAAACCAGGGGATGGCTACACCTTC	CASSYSKPGDGYTF